This T cell receptor beta chain was sequenced in a study of blood T cell repertoires in COVID-19. Looking at the study overall: COVID-19 samples collected from the United States, Italy and Spain covered acute and convalescent phases. PBMCs, B-cell-depleted T cells, or T cells were the source of the cDNA or gDNA that made up the material.

As handled by the study authors: Amplifying reference gene primers gave estimates of nucleated cell counts. Repertoires were generated with immunoSEQ multiplex PCR, while TCRdb's copy carries only in-frame clones and drops some. V, J and clone size are taken as reported in that table, and D and trimming were inferred from the DNA itself. The sample lists over 350,000 clones; about 85% were seen once. V was clipped by 4 bases and J by 3 bases, with 9 bases between them. Germline V lookup: CDR1 SGDLS, CDR2 YYNGEE. The CDR3 spans 13 residues. Cohort allocation depended upon clinical history that participants reported.

This TCR derives from a woman younger than 30 with acute COVID-19. The chain joins TRBV9 to TRBJ2-3, with D hard to call. Sequencing input: PBMCs or T cells enriched from blood (not recorded which). CDR3 DNA sequence: TGTGCCAGCAGCCCTATAGTGACAGATACGCAGTATTTT. It translates to CASSPIVTDTQYF.